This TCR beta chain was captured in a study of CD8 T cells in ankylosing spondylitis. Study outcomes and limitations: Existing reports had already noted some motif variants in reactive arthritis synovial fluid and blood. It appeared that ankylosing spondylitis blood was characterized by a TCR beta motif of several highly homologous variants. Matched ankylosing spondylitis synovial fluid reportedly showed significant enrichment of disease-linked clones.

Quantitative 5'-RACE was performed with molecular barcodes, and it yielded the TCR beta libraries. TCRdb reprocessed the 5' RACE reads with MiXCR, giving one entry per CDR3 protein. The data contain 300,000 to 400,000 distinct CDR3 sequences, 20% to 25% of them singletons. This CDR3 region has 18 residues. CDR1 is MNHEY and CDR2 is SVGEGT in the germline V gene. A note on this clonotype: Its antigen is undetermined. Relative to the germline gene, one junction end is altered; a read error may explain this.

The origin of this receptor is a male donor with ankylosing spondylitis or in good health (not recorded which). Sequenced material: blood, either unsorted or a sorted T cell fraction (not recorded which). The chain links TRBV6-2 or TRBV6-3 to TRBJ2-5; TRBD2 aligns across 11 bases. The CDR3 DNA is TGTTCCAGCAGTTACTCGACTAGCGGGGAGGACATCCAAGAGACCCAGTACTTC. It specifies CSSSYSTSGEDIQETQYF.